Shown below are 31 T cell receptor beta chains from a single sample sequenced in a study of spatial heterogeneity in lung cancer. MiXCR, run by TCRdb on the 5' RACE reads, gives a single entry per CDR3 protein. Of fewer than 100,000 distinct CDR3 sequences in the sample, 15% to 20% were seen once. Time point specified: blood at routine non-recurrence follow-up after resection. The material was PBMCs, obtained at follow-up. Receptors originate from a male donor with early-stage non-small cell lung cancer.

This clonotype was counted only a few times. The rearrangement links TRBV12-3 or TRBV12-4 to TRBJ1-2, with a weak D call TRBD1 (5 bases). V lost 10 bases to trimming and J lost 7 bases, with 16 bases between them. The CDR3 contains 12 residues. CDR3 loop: CATAGGAPGYTF. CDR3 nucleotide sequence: TGTGCCACGGCCGGAGGGGCGCCTGGCTACACCTTC.

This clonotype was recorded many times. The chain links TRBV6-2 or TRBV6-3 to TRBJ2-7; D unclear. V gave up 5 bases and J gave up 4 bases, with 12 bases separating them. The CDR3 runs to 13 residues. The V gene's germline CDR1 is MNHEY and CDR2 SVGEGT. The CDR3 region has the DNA TGTGCCAGCAGTGCGCTGCAAACTTACGAGCAGTACGTC. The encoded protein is CASSALQTYEQYV.

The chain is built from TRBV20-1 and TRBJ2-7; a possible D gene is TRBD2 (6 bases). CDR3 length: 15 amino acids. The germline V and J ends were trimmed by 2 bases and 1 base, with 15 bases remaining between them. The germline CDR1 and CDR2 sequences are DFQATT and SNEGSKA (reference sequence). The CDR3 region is CSARQPVAGSYEQYF. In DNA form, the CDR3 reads TGCAGTGCTAGACAGCCAGTCGCGGGATCCTACGAGCAGTACTTC.

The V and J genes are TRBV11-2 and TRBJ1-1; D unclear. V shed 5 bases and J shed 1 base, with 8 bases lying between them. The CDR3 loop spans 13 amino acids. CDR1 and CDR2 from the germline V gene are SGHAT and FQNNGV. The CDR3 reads CASSRSGNTEAFF. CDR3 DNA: TGTGCCAGCAGCCGTTCGGGGAACACTGAAGCTTTCTTT. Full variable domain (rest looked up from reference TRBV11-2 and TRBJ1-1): EAGVAQSPRYKIIEKRQSVAFWCNPISGHATLYWYQQILGQGPKLLIQFQNNGVVDDSQLPKDRFSAERLKGVDSTLKIQPAKLEDSAVYLCASSRSGNTEAFFGQGTRLTVV.

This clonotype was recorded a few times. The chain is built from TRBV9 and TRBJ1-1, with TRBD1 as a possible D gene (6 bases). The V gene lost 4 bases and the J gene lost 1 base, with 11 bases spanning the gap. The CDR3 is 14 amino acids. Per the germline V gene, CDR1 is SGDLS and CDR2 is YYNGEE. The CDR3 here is CASSLRQANTEAFF. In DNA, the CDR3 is TGTGCCAGCAGCCTTCGACAGGCGAACACTGAAGCTTTCTTT.

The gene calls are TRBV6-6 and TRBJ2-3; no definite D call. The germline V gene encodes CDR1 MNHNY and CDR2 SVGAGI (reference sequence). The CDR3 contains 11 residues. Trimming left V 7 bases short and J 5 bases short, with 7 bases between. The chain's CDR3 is CASTYQDTQYF. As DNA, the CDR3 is TGTGCCAGCACGTACCAAGATACGCAGTATTTT.

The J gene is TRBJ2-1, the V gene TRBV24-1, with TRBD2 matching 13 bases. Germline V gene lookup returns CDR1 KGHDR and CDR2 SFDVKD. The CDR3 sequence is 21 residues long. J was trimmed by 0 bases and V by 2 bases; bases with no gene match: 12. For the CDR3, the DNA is TGTGCCACCAGTGATTCAACAGCGGGACTAGCGGGACGGGGCTCCTACAATGAGCAGTTCTTC. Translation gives CATSDSTAGLAGRGSYNEQFF.

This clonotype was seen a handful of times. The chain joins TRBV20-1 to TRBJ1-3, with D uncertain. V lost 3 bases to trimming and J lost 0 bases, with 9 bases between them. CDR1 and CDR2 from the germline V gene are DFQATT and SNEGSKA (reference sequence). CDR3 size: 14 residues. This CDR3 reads CSASAEFSGNTIYF. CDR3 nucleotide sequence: TGCAGTGCTAGTGCAGAATTCTCTGGAAACACCATATATTTT.

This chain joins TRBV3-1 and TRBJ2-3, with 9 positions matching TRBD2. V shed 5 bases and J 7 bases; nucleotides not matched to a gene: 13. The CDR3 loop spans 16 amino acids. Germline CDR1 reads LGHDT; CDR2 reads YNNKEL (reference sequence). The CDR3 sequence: CASSREAGGSTNTQYF. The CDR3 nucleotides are TGTGCCAGCAGCAGGGAGGCGGGAGGGAGTACAAATACGCAGTATTTT.

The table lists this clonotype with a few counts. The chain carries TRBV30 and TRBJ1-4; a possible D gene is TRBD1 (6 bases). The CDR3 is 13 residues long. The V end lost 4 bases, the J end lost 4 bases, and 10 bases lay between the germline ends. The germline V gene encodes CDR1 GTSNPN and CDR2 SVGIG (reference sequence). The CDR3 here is CAWTRGHNEKLFF. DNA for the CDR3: TGTGCCTGGACTCGGGGGCATAATGAAAAACTGTTTTTT.

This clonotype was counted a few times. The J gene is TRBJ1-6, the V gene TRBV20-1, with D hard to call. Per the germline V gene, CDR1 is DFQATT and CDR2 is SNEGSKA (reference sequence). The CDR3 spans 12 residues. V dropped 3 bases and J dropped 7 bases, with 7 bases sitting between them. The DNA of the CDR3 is TGCAGTGCTAGCCCGGGGAATTCACCCCTCCACTTT. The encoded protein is CSASPGNSPLHF.

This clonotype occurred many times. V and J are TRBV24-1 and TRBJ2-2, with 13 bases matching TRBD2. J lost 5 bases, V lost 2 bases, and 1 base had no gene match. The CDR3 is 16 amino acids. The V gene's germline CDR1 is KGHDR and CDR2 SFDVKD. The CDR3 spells CATSDSTSGRTGELFF. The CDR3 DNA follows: TGTGCCACCAGTGATTCGACTAGCGGGAGGACCGGGGAGCTGTTTTTT.

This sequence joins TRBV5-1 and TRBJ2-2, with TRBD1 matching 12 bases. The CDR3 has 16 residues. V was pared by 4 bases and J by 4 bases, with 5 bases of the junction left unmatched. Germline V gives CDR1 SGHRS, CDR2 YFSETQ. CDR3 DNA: TGCGCCAGCAGCCCCGGGACAGGGGGCTTCACCGGGGAGCTGTTTTTT. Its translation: CASSPGTGGFTGELFF.

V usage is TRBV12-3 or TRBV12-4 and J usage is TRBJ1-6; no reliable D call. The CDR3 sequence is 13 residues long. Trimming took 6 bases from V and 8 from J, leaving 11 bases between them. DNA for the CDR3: TGTGCCAGCAGCTACCAGGTTGATTCACCCCTCCACTTT. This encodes CASSYQVDSPLHF.

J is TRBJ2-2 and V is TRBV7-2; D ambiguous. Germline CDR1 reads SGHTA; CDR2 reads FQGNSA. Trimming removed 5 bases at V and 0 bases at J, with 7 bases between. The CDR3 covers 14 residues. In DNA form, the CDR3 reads TGTGCCAGCAGCGTCCGGGCGAACACCGGGGAGCTGTTTTTT. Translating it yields CASSVRANTGELFF.

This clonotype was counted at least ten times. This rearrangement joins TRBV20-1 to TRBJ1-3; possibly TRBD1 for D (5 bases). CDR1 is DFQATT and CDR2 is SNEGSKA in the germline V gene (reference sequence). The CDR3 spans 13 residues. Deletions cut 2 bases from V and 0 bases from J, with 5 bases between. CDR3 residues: CSARRGSGNTIYF. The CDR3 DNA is TGCAGTGCTAGAAGGGGCTCTGGAAACACCATATATTTT.

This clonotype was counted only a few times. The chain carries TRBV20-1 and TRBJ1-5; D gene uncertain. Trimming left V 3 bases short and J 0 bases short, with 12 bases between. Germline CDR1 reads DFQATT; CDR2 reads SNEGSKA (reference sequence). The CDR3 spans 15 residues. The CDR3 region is CSARGRKDSNQPQHF. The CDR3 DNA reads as TGCAGTGCTAGGGGTCGAAAGGATAGCAATCAGCCCCAGCATTTT.

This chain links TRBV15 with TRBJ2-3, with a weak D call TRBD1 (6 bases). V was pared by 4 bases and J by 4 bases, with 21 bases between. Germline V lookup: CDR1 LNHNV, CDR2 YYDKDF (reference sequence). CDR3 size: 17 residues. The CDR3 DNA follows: TGTGCCACCAGCACCCACAGGGTCGCGAGTATGGCAGATACGCAGTATTTT. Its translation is CATSTHRVASMADTQYF.

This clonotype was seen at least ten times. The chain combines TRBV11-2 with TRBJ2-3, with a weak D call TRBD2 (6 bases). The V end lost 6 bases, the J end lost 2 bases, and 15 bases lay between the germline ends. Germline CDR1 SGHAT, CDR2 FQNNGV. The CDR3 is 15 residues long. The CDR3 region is CASREKRVATDTQYF. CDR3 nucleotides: TGTGCCAGCAGGGAGAAGCGGGTAGCCACAGATACGCAGTATTTT.

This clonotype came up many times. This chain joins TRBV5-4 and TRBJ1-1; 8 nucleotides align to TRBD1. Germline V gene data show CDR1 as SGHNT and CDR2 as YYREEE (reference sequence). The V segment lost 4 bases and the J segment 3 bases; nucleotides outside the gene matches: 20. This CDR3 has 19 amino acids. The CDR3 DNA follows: TGTGCCAGCAGCATATACGGACAGGGTGAAGCCAGGAGCTACACTGAAGCTTTCTTT. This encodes CASSIYGQGEARSYTEAFF.

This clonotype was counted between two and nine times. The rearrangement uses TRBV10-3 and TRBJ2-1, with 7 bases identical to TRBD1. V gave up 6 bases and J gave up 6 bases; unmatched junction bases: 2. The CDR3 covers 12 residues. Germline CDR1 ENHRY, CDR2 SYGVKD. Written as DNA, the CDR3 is TGTGCCATCAGCTCAGGGGGCAATGAGCAGTTCTTC. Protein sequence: CAISSGGNEQFF.

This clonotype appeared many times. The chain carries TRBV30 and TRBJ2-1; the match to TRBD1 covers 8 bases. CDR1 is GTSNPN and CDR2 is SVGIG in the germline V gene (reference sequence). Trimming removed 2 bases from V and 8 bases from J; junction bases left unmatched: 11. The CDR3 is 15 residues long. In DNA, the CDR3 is TGTGCCTGGAGTACCGGACAGGGTTTCGGGGATGAGCAGTTCTTC. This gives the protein CAWSTGQGFGDEQFF.

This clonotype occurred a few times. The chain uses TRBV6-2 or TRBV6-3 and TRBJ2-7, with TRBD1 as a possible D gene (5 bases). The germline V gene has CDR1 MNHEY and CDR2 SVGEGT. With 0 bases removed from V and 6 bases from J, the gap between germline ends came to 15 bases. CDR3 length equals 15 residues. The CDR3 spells CASSYSRFDRSEQYV. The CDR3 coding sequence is TGTGCCAGCAGTTACTCGCGCTTCGACAGATCCGAGCAGTACGTC.

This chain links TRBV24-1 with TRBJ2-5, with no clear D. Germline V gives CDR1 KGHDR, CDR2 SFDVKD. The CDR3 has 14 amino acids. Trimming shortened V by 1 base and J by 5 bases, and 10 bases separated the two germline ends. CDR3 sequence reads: CATSDLSLSETQYF. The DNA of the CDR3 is TGTGCCACCAGTGATTTATCACTATCTGAGACCCAGTACTTC.

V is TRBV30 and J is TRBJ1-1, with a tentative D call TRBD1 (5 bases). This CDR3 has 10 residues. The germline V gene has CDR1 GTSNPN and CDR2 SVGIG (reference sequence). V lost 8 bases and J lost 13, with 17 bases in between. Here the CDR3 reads CAQLPPGDFF. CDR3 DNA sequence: TGTGCCCAACTCCCCCCGGGGGATTTCTTT. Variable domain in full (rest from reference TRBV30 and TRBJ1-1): SQTIHQWPATLVQPVGSPLSLECTVEGTSNPNLYWYRQAAGRGLQLLFYSVGIGQISSEVPQNLSASRPQDRQFILSSKKLLLSDSGFYLCAQLPPGDFFGQGTRLTVV.

The DNA for the CDR3 is TGCAGTGCTCCCCGGACTAGCAGAAGACCCTCCTACAATGAGCAGTTCTTC. It specifies CSAPRTSRRPSYNEQFF. The chain uses TRBV20-1 and TRBJ2-1, with 8 bases that match TRBD2. The CDR3 is made up of 17 amino acids. Germline lookup yields CDR1 DFQATT and CDR2 SNEGSKA (reference sequence). Trimming at V came to 5 bases and at J to 0 bases, leaving 12 bases not matched to a gene.

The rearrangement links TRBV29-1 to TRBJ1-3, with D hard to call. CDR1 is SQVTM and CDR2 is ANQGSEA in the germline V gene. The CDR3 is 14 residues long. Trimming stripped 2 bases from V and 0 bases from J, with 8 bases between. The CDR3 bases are TGCAGCGTTGAATCTGGGAACTCTGGAAACACCATATATTTT. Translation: CSVESGNSGNTIYF. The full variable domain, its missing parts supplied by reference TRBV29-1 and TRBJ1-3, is SAVISQKPSRDICQRGTSLTIQCQVDSQVTMMFWYRQQPGQSLTLIATANQGSEATYESGFVIDKFPISRPNLTFSTLTVSNMSPEDSSIYLCSVESGNSGNTIYFGEGSWLTVV.

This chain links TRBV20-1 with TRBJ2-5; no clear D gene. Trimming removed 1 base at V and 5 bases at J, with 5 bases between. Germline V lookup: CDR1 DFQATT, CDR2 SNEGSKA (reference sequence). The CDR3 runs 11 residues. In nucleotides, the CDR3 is TGCAGTGCTAGAGGGAAGGAGACCCAGTACTTC. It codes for CSARGKETQYF.

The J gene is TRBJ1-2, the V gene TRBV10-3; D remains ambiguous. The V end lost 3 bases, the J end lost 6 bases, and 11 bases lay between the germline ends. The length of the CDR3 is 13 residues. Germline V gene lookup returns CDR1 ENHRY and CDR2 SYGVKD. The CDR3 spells CAISDGRIDGYTF. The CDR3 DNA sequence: TGTGCCATCAGTGATGGTCGGATTGATGGCTACACCTTC.

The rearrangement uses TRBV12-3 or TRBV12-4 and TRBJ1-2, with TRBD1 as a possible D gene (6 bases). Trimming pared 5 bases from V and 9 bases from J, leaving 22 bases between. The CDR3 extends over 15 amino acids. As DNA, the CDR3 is TGTGCCAGCAGTCGATCAGACCGGGACAATGCTCGCTACACCTTC. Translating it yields CASSRSDRDNARYTF.

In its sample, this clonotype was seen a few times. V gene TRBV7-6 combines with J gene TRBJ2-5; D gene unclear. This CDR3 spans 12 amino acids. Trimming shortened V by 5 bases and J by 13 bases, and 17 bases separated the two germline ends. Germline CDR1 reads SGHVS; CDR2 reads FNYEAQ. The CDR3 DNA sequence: TGTGCCAGCAGCCCCTCCCGTCTCAAGGCGTACTTC. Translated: CASSPSRLKAYF.